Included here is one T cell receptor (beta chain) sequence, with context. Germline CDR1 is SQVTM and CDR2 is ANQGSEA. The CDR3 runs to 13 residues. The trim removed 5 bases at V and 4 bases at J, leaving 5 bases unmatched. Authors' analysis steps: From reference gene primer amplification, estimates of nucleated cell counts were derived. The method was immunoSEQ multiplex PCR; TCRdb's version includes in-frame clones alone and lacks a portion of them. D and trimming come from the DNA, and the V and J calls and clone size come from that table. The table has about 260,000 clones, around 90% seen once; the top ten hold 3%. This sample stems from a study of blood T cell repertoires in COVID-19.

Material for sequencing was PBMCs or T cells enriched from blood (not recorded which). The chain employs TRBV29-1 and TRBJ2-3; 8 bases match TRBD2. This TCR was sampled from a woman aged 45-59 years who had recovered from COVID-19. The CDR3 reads CSVHGRVSDTQYF. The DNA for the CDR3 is TGCAGCGTTCACGGGAGGGTATCAGATACGCAGTATTTT.